Included here is one T cell receptor beta chain sequence, with context. Several immunoSEQ 96-well plates shared each subset's DNA, each plate a replicate. Using immunoSEQ multiplex PCR, the repertoire was profiled, and TCRdb retains in-frame clones only, with some absent. In the table there are about 2.4 million clones, around 90% of which are singletons. These data come from a study of shared clonotypes between healthy human individuals. The sequenced material came from naive CD4+ T cells sorted from blood. The sample's subset: CD45RA+ positively selected. The TCR sequence derives from a young man in good health.

The CDR3 protein is CASSQPGVGPTEAFF. In nucleotides, the CDR3 is TGCGCCAGCAGCCAACCAGGGGTGGGGCCGACTGAAGCTTTCTTT. The V call is TRBV4-3, the J call TRBJ1-1, with a possible D match to TRBD1 (6 bases). With 2 bases removed from V and 5 bases from J, the gap between germline ends came to 15 bases. CDR1 is LGHNA, CDR2 YSLEER, per germline. This CDR3 contains 15 residues.